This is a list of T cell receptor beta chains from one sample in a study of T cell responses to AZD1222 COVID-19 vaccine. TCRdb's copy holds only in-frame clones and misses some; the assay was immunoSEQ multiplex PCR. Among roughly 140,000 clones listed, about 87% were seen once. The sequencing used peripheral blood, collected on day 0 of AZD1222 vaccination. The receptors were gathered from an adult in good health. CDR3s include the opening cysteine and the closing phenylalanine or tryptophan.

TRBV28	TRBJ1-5	CAGTGHLNQPQHF
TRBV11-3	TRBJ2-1	CASSLYGTSGKQFF
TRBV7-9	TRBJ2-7	CASRPAGGITYEQYF
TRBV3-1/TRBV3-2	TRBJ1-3	CASSQRTGRNTIYF
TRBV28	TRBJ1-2	CASSPQQGGGYTF
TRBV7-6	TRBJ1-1	CASSLIPGPYTEAFF
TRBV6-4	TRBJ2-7	CASSEGTGEERNYEQYF
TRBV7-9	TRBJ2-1	CASSFHGTSMTEQFF
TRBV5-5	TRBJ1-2	CASSEPRAYGYTF
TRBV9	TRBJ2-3	CASSSDARLGRWDTQYF
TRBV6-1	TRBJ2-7	CASSEGQGIDEQYF
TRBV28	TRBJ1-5	CASSLLQQGQPQHF
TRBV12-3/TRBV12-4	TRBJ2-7	CASSRVQNYEQYF
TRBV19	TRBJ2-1	CASSRAGPLNNEQFF
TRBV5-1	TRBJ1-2	CASSLDKNYGYTF
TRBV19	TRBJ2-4	CASSIETSGGGNIQYF
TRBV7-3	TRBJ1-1	CASSLNPPGQGRMNTEAFF
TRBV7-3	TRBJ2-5	CASSPTPGETQYF
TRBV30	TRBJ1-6	CAWMRGREYSSPLHF
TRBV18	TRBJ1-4	CASSPLNEKLFF
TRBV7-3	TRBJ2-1	CASSQRAGPEQFF
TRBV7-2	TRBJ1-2	CASSLVGTDYGYTF
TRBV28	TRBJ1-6	CASSGHSGQGNSPLHF
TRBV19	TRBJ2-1	CASKLAGVINEQFF
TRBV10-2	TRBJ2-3	CASTGTSGSTDTQYF
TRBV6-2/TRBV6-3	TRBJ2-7	CASSRGTWEQYF
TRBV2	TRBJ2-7	CASSELGQGIDEQYF
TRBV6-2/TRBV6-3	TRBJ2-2	CASSYLSGTGELFF
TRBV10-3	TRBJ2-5	CAIKGQGSSGTQYF